Listed below are T cell receptor beta chains from one sample, sequenced in a study of graft-versus-host responses after intestinal transplantation. The method was immunoSEQ multiplex PCR; TCRdb's version includes in-frame clones alone and lacks a portion of them. Seen here are about 80,000 clones, 92% observed once, and the top ten hold about 0.63%. Sequenced material: PBMCs, taken 98 days after intestinal transplantation. The receptors were sampled from a human patient who received an intestinal transplant, so some T cells may come from the graft donor. CDR3s include the opening cysteine and the closing phenylalanine or tryptophan. The D gene is left open where the match is weak.

16,TRBD2,TRBV29-1,TRBJ2-7,CSVEVSLAGGSEEQYF
12,.,TRBV6-1,TRBJ1-2,CASLQANYGYTF
11,.,TRBV12-5,TRBJ2-5,CASGLWETQYF
16,TRBD2,TRBV11-3,TRBJ2-3,CASSLALSGTQNTQYF
16,TRBD1,TRBV7-9,TRBJ1-1,CASSLVRGQGGTEAFF
10,.,TRBV20-1,TRBJ2-1,CSAVDLEQFF
14,TRBD1,TRBV13,TRBJ2-3,CASSHDRDRDTQYF
14,.,TRBV7-6,TRBJ1-1,CASSLGGVGTEAFF
17,.,TRBV9,TRBJ2-2,CASSVSPRAGQHGELFF
16,TRBD2,TRBV5-1,TRBJ2-7,CASSLGRIAGDNEQYF
13,.,TRBV2,TRBJ2-1,CASSKRGNNEQFF
14,.,TRBV2,TRBJ1-3,CASSEAFSGNTIYF
15,.,TRBV6-5,TRBJ1-1,CASSYSGQGNTEAFF
16,.,TRBV28,TRBJ2-3,CASLGWGGIPTDTQYF
16,TRBD1,TRBV7-9,TRBJ2-2,CASSPGPQGAAGELFF
15,.,TRBV9,TRBJ2-3,CASSVWSGSTDTQYF
12,.,TRBV6-8,TRBJ1-5,CASRPQNQPQHF
15,.,TRBV19,TRBJ1-3,CASSMGPSSGNTIYF
13,.,TRBV6-7,TRBJ1-5,CASTPRDCQPQHF
15,TRBD2,TRBV6-5,TRBJ2-7,CASSSGRNPSYEQYF
13,.,TRBV19,TRBJ1-1,CASSTLVNTEAFF
10,.,TRBV29-1,TRBJ2-7,CSAVGYEQYF
13,TRBD2,TRBV19,TRBJ2-7,CATVASGSGEQYF
14,.,TRBV5-4,TRBJ2-7,CASSLSGSSYEQYF
15,TRBD1,TRBV29-1,TRBJ1-1,CSEDRVRGVRTEAFF
11,.,TRBV6-1,TRBJ1-1,CASSGHTEAFF
15,.,TRBV4-1,TRBJ1-1,CASSQEFEMNTEAFF
17,TRBD1,TRBV2,TRBJ2-7,CASMGQGKLSVGYEQYF
12,.,TRBV28,TRBJ1-5,CASSTGAGPQHF
11,.,TRBV2,TRBJ1-2,CASRDSYGYTF
17,TRBD1,TRBV9,TRBJ2-2,CASSVGGTGRSTGELFF
14,TRBD1,TRBV19,TRBJ2-5,CASTSTGAVETQYF
16,TRBD2,TRBV28,TRBJ2-7,CASRQTSVGPGGEQYF